Listed below are T cell receptor beta chains from one sample, sequenced in a study of blood T cell repertoires in COVID-19. Some clones are missing from TCRdb's copy, which holds only in-frame ones; the method was immunoSEQ multiplex PCR. This repertoire shows more than 200,000 clones, around four fifths found once; its top ten account for 4.2%. Sequenced sample: peripheral blood. The receptors stem from a man aged 55 to 70 with acute or convalescent COVID-19. Both conserved end residues are part of each CDR3. A D gene is named only where the DNA matches it firmly. Some rows have no size entry. The others give once, few or many, or a class for an expanded clone.

j_call d_call clone_size v_call cdr3_aa cdr3_nt
TRBJ2-7 TRBD2 - TRBV3-1/TRBV3-2 CASSWTSGTYEQYF TGTGCCAGCAGCTGGACTAGCGGGACCTACGAGCAGTACTTC
TRBJ2-3 - - TRBV7-3 CASSLAGFTDTQYF TGTGCCAGCAGCTTGGCGGGCTTCACAGATACGCAGTATTTT
TRBJ2-7 TRBD2 - TRBV5-1 CASSLARLAGSEQYF TGCGCCAGCAGCTTGGCGCGGCTAGCGGGAAGCGAGCAGTACTTC
TRBJ2-7 TRBD2 - TRBV7-9 CASSLGLAGYEQYF TGTGCCAGCAGCTTAGGGCTAGCGGGCTACGAGCAGTACTTC
TRBJ1-4 TRBD1 - TRBV5-1 CASSLAQGGEKLFF TGCGCCAGCAGCTTGGCTCAGGGGGGAGAAAAACTGTTTTTT
TRBJ2-1 TRBD2 once TRBV5-4 CASSLMGLANEQFF TGTGCCAGCAGCTTGATGGGACTAGCGAATGAGCAGTTCTTC
TRBJ2-1 - - TRBV5-1 CASSLTGGLYNEQFF TGCGCCAGCAGCTTAACAGGTGGTTTGTACAATGAGCAGTTCTTC
TRBJ2-1 TRBD2 - TRBV7-3 CASSLNSGSSYNEQFF TGTGCCAGCAGCTTAAACAGCGGGAGCAGCTACAATGAGCAGTTCTTC
TRBJ1-1 - few TRBV7-9 CASSFDTNTEAFF TGTGCCAGCAGCTTTGACACGAACACTGAAGCTTTCTTT
TRBJ2-7 - - TRBV9 CASSVLGVGYEQYF TGTGCCAGCAGCGTCCTAGGAGTCGGGTACGAGCAGTACTTC
TRBJ2-7 TRBD1 - TRBV7-3 CASSLGQAQSYEQYF TGTGCCAGCAGCTTGGGACAGGCGCAGTCCTACGAGCAGTACTTC
TRBJ2-7 TRBD2 - TRBV19 CASNGQRGASYEQYF TGTGCCAGTAACGGACAGCGGGGGGCCTCCTACGAGCAGTACTTC
TRBJ2-7 TRBD2 once TRBV27 CASSLKGLAGFSSYEQYF TGTGCCAGCAGTTTGAAGGGACTAGCGGGGTTCAGCTCCTACGAGCAGTACTTC
TRBJ2-4 TRBD1 - TRBV11-3 CASSADRGRGKNIQYF TGTGCCAGCAGCGCCGACAGGGGCAGGGGGAAAAACATTCAGTACTTC
TRBJ1-3 - - TRBV4-1 CASSPGGTGNTIYF TGCGCCAGCAGCCCCGGGGGTACTGGAAACACCATATATTTT
TRBJ2-7 - - TRBV2 CASSETAGRAYEQYF TGTGCCAGCAGTGAAACGGCGGGGCGTGCCTACGAGCAGTACTTC
TRBJ1-2 - - TRBV11-1 CASSPGQNYGYTF TGTGCCAGCAGCCCAGGGCAAAACTATGGCTACACCTTC
TRBJ2-2 - - TRBV14 CASRKSGNTGELFF TGTGCCAGCAGGAAATCGGGGAACACCGGGGAGCTGTTTTTT
TRBJ1-3 - few TRBV9 CASSKVPGSGNTIYF TGTGCCAGCAGCAAAGTTCCAGGGTCTGGAAACACCATATATTTT
TRBJ2-5 TRBD1 - TRBV19 CATRGQAQETQYF TGTGCCACTAGAGGACAGGCCCAAGAGACCCAGTACTTC
TRBJ2-3 TRBD2 - TRBV27 CASRRGYGTGGNTQYF TGTGCCAGCAGGAGGGGCTACGGCACGGGGGGAAATACGCAGTATTTT
TRBJ2-1 TRBD2 - TRBV19 CASGEAGTSGGNEQFF TGTGCCAGCGGGGAGGCCGGGACTAGCGGGGGTAATGAGCAGTTCTTC
TRBJ1-2 - - TRBV4-3 CASSQVQGRGYGYTF TGCGCCAGCAGCCAAGTACAGGGTAGGGGATATGGCTACACCTTC
TRBJ2-1 - - TRBV6-6 CASSYSDGGVPEQFF TGTGCCAGCAGTTACTCGGACGGCGGGGTACCGGAGCAGTTCTTC
TRBJ2-5 - - TRBV6-5 CASSYSYLWETQYF TGTGCCAGCAGTTACAGTTACCTATGGGAGACCCAGTACTTC
TRBJ2-7 TRBD1 - TRBV5-5 CASSLTPPTGTGSYEQYF TGTGCCAGCAGCCTCACCCCTCCGACCGGGACAGGGAGCTACGAGCAGTACTTC
TRBJ2-3 TRBD2 - TRBV10-3 CAISDSLAESTDTQYF TGTGCCATCAGTGACTCACTAGCGGAAAGCACAGATACGCAGTATTTT
TRBJ1-1 TRBD1 few TRBV19 CASSIGNRGNTEAFF TGTGCCAGTAGTATAGGCAACAGGGGAAACACTGAAGCTTTCTTT
TRBJ2-5 TRBD2 once TRBV9 CASSYGLEETQYF TGTGCCAGCAGTTACGGACTAGAAGAGACCCAGTACTTC
TRBJ1-2 - - TRBV25-1 CASRPQNEYGYTF TGTGCCAGCAGGCCCCAGAACGAATATGGCTACACCTTC
TRBJ2-5 TRBD2 - TRBV7-3 CASSSGGRVGETQYF TGTGCCAGCAGCTCAGGCGGGAGGGTCGGAGAGACCCAGTACTTC
TRBJ2-7 TRBD2 - TRBV19 CASSTAGRGEQYF TGTGCCAGTAGTACAGCGGGGCGGGGAGAGCAGTACTTC
TRBJ1-2 - - TRBV10-3 CAISESAQRHYGYTF TGTGCCATCAGTGAGTCGGCCCAGCGTCACTATGGCTACACCTTC
TRBJ1-1 TRBD1 - TRBV5-1 CASSITGGNTEAFF TGCGCCAGCAGCATAACAGGGGGGAACACTGAAGCTTTCTTT
TRBJ2-5 TRBD1 - TRBV10-2 CASSESGTGSQETQYF TGCGCCAGCAGTGAGTCCGGGACAGGGTCCCAAGAGACCCAGTACTTC
TRBJ1-6 - - TRBV11-2 CASSTGYNSPLHF TGTGCCAGCTCGACAGGTTATAATTCACCCCTCCACTTT
TRBJ2-1 TRBD2 - TRBV7-9 CASSSYSGGPYNEQFF TGTGCCAGCAGCTCCTATAGCGGGGGGCCGTACAATGAGCAGTTCTTC
TRBJ2-5 TRBD2 - TRBV5-1 CASRTRTSGEETQYF TGCGCCAGCAGGACTCGGACTAGCGGGGAAGAGACCCAGTACTTC
TRBJ1-4 - - TRBV19 CASSRQPGTNEKLFF TGTGCCAGTAGTCGACAGCCTGGAACTAATGAAAAACTGTTTTTT
TRBJ2-1 TRBD2 - TRBV4-2 CASSQDGGGGYEQFF TGTGCCAGCAGCCAAGATGGCGGGGGGGGTTATGAGCAGTTCTTC
TRBJ2-3 TRBD1 few TRBV5-1 CASSGTGQGRADTQYF TGCGCCAGCAGCGGCACAGGACAGGGGCGCGCAGATACGCAGTATTTT
TRBJ2-7 - - TRBV4-1 CASSPWGRDYEQYF TGCGCCAGCAGCCCCTGGGGCAGGGACTACGAGCAGTACTTC
TRBJ1-5 TRBD1 once TRBV27 CASRGPVGQGSNQPQHF TGTGCCAGCAGGGGCCCCGTGGGACAGGGGTCAAATCAGCCCCAGCATTTT
TRBJ2-5 - few TRBV2 CASTLYQETQYF TGTGCCAGCACCCTGTACCAAGAGACCCAGTACTTC
TRBJ2-6 - - TRBV5-1 CASSSGTLISGANVLTF TGCGCCAGCAGCTCCGGGACACTGATCTCTGGGGCCAACGTCCTGACTTTC
TRBJ2-3 TRBD2 once TRBV2 CASSDLSGGTDTQYF TGTGCCAGCAGTGATCTCAGCGGGGGCACAGATACGCAGTATTTT